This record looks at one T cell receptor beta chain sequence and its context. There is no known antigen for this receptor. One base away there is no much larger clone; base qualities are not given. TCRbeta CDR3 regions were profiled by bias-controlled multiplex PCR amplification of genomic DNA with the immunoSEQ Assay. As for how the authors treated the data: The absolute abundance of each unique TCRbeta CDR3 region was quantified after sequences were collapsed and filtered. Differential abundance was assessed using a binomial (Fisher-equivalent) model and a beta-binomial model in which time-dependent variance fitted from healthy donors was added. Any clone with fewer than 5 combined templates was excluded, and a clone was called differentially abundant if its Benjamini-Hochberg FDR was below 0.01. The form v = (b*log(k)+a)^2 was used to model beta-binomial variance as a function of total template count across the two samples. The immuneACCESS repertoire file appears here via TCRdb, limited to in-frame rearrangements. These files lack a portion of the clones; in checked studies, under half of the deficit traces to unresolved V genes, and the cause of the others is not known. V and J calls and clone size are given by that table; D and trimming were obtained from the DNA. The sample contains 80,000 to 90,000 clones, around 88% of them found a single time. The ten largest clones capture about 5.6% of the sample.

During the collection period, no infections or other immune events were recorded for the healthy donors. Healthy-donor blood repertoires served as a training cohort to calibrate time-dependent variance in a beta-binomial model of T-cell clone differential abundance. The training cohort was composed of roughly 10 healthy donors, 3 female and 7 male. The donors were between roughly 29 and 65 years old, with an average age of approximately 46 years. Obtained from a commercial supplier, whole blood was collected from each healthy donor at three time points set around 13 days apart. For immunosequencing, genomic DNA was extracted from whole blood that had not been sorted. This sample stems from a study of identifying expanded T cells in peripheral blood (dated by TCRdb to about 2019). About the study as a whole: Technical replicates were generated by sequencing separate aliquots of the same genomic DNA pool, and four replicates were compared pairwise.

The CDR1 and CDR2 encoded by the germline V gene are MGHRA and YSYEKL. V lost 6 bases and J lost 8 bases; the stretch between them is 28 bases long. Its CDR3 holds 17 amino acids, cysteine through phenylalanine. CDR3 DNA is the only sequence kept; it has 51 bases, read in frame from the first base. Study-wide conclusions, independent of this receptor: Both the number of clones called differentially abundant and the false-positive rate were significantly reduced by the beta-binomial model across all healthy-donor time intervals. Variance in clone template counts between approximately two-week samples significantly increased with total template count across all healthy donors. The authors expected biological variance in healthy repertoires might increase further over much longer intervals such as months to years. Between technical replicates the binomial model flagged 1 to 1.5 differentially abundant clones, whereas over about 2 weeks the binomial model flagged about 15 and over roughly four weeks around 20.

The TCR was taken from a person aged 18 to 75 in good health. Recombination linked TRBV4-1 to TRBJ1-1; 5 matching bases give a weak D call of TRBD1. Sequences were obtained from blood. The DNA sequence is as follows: TGCGCCAGCAGTATGTTTGGTAAAGGGACCGACAACCTAGAAGCTTTCTTT. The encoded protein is CASSMFGKGTDNLEAFF.